Below, 14 T cell receptor beta chains from the same sample are listed, as sequenced in a study of T cell responses to AZD1222 COVID-19 vaccine. TCRdb's table, derived via immunoSEQ multiplex PCR, lists solely in-frame clones and lacks some. Of over 100,000 clones listed, 75% to 90% were seen once; the top ten hold 2% to 3%. Material: peripheral blood, obtained 28 days after the second AZD1222 dose. The receptor set was obtained from an adult who received the AZD1222 COVID-19 vaccine.

The rearrangement joins TRBV19 to TRBJ2-3; 10 positions match TRBD2. Trimming took 5 bases from V and 5 from J; bases not matched to a gene: 10. The CDR3 is 16 amino acids. CDR1 LNHDA and CDR2 SQIVND come from the germline V gene (reference sequence). The CDR3 reads CASSQGSGGAKDTQYF. The CDR3, as DNA: TGTGCCAGTAGTCAGGGGAGCGGGGGGGCCAAAGATACGCAGTATTTT.

This rearrangement joins TRBV6-5 to TRBJ1-5; no clear D gene. V lost 8 bases to trimming and J lost 7 bases, with 6 bases between them. The CDR3 extends over 10 amino acids. Germline CDR1 reads MNHEY; CDR2 reads SVGAGI. CDR3 protein: CASSYQPQHF. CDR3 coding DNA: TGTGCCAGCTCTTACCAGCCCCAGCATTTT.

The chain carries TRBV19 and TRBJ1-5; D gene ambiguous. The CDR3 sequence is 15 residues long. V was trimmed by 4 bases and J by 0 bases, leaving 10 bases between them. Germline V gene data show CDR1 as LNHDA and CDR2 as SQIVND (reference sequence). This CDR3 is CASSNRADSNQPQHF. CDR3 coding DNA: TGTGCCAGTAGTAACCGGGCGGATAGCAATCAGCCCCAGCATTTT.

This clone came up once. J is TRBJ1-1 and V is TRBV10-3; the match to TRBD1 covers 11 bases. CDR3 size: 18 residues. Trimming at V came to 4 bases and at J to 4 bases, leaving 14 bases not matched to a gene. Germline V gene sequence: CDR1 ENHRY, CDR2 SYGVKD. DNA for the CDR3: TGTGCCATCAGTGGATGGACAGGACAGGGGGCCCTGAGCACTGAAGCTTTCTTT. Its protein is CAISGWTGQGALSTEAFF.

The rearrangement links TRBV13 to TRBJ1-2; maybe TRBD1 (5 bases). This CDR3 region has 17 residues. Trimming took off 4 bases at V and 2 bases at J, with 20 bases between the two ends. CDR1 and CDR2 (germline): PRHDT, FYEKMQ (reference sequence). The CDR3 reads CASSYGGSGEINYGYTF. The DNA of the CDR3 is TGTGCCAGCAGCTACGGCGGTTCGGGGGAAATAAACTATGGCTACACCTTC.

V gene TRBV19 combines with J gene TRBJ1-3, with unresolved D. In germline, CDR1 is LNHDA, CDR2 SQIVND (reference sequence). The CDR3 loop spans 15 amino acids. Trimming removed 3 bases from V and 0 bases from J, with 9 bases in between. CDR3 in DNA: TGTGCCAGTAGTATTGCCACGAGCTCTGGAAACACCATATATTTT. Translation: CASSIATSSGNTIYF.

This clone was observed once. The chain recombines TRBV7-2 with TRBJ1-1; 8 bases map to TRBD1. The CDR3 runs to 15 residues. J gave up 2 bases and V 2 bases, and 4 bases lay outside the gene matches. Per the germline V gene, CDR1 is SGHTA and CDR2 is FQGNSA. The CDR3 protein is CASSLSTGDNTEAFF. The CDR3 DNA reads TGTGCCAGCAGCTTATCGACAGGGGATAACACTGAAGCTTTCTTT.

The rearrangement uses TRBV25-1 and TRBJ2-2; no clear D gene. The CDR3 is 14 residues long. The V gene lost 5 bases and the J gene lost 1 base, with 8 bases spanning the gap. Germline CDR1 reads MGHDK; CDR2 reads SYGVNS. As DNA, the CDR3 is TGTGCCAGCAGTAGGTCAGGGAACACCGGGGAGCTGTTTTTT. The encoded protein is CASSRSGNTGELFF. Looking up the rest from reference TRBV25-1 and TRBJ2-2 gives the full variable domain: EADIYQTPRYLVIGTGKKITLECSQTMGHDKMYWYQQDPGMELHLIHYSYGVNSTEKGDLSSESTVSRIRTEHFPLTLESARPSHTSQYLCASSRSGNTGELFFGEGSRLTVL.

The rearrangement links TRBV7-8 to TRBJ2-5, with 11 bases aligning to TRBD1. With V trimmed by 5 bases and J by 4 bases, 3 bases remained unmatched. The V gene's germline CDR1 is SGHVS and CDR2 FQNEAQ. The CDR3 loop spans 14 amino acids. The CDR3 DNA reads as TGTGCCAGCAGCCAGGACAGGGGGCGAGAGACCCAGTACTTC. Translation gives CASSQDRGRETQYF.

There are a few counts of this clone. The chain is built from TRBV2 and TRBJ1-2; D is ambiguous. The CDR3 is 16 amino acids. V was shortened by 7 bases and J by 2 bases, with 20 bases between the two germline ends. Germline V gene sequence: CDR1 SNHLY, CDR2 FYNNEI. CDR3 sequence: CASTHTPTRANYGYTF. CDR3 coding DNA: TGTGCCAGCACCCACACCCCCACACGGGCAAACTATGGCTACACCTTC.

The chain links TRBV5-1 to TRBJ2-5; 11 nucleotides match TRBD1. This CDR3 has 16 amino acids. Per the germline V gene, CDR1 is SGHRS and CDR2 is YFSETQ. V gave up 0 bases and J gave up 1 base; unmatched junction bases: 2. The DNA of the CDR3 is TGCGCCAGCAGCTTGGGTGGGACAGGGGGCCAAGAGACCCAGTACTTC. Its protein is CASSLGGTGGQETQYF.

This clone showed up just once. The gene calls are TRBV3-1 (or the pseudogene TRBV3-2) and TRBJ1-1; D call uncertain. The CDR3 is 15 residues long. Germline V gene lookup returns CDR1 LGHDT and CDR2 YNNKEL (reference sequence). The germline V and J ends were trimmed by 1 base and 0 bases, with 9 bases remaining between them. The CDR3 DNA reads TGTGCCAGCAGCCAAGTTCCGTCCATGAACACTGAAGCTTTCTTT. Its translation is CASSQVPSMNTEAFF.

The gene calls are TRBV7-3 and TRBJ1-2; D ambiguous. Germline CDR1 is SGHTA and CDR2 is FQGTGA. CDR3 length: 12 amino acids. V lost 0 bases, J lost 6 bases, and 5 bases lay in between. This chain's CDR3 is CASSLTVNGYTF. The CDR3 bases are TGTGCCAGCAGCTTAACCGTCAATGGCTACACCTTC.

The rearrangement links TRBV5-4 to TRBJ2-3, with D unresolved. Per the germline V gene, CDR1 is SGHNT and CDR2 is YYREEE (reference sequence). The CDR3 runs to 15 residues. V was pared by 4 bases and J by 0 bases, with 12 bases between. CDR3 nucleotide sequence: TGTGCCAGCAGCCCGAGTGCAGCTAGCACAGATACGCAGTATTTT. Amino acid sequence: CASSPSAASTDTQYF.